This T cell receptor beta chain was sequenced in a study of blood T cell repertoires in COVID-19. Study summary: The United States, Italy and Spain supplied acute and convalescent COVID-19 samples. From T cells, B-cell-depleted T cells, or PBMCs came the material, which was cDNA or gDNA.

Using immunoSEQ multiplex PCR, the repertoire was profiled, and TCRdb retains in-frame clones only, with some absent. The sample includes around 65,000 clones, roughly 80% of them seen just once. Sequencing was performed on peripheral blood. The receptor's source is a man in his sixties with acute or convalescent COVID-19.

This CDR3 is CASSLDSGNYNEQFF. The CDR3 DNA sequence: TGCGCCAGCAGCTTGGATAGCGGTAACTACAATGAGCAGTTCTTC. V is TRBV5-1 and J is TRBJ2-1; possibly TRBD2 for D (6 bases). Trimming stripped 0 bases from V and 3 bases from J, with 10 bases between. CDR1 is SGHRS and CDR2 is YFSETQ in the germline V gene. This CDR3 has 15 amino acids.